Presented here are 18 T cell receptor beta chains from one specimen sequenced in a study of T cell responses to AZD1222 COVID-19 vaccine. Here immunoSEQ multiplex PCR was the method, and the copy in TCRdb shows in-frame clones only, minus some. Seen here are approximately 170,000 clones, roughly 90% observed once, and the top ten hold around 1.6%. The specimen was peripheral blood, collected on day 0 of AZD1222 vaccination. The receptors were sampled from an adult in good health.

The count of this clone is one. The chain links TRBV19 to TRBJ1-2, with a possible D match to TRBD1 (6 bases). Germline V gene data show CDR1 as LNHDA and CDR2 as SQIVND (reference sequence). The CDR3 has 14 residues. V lost 7 bases to trimming and J lost 5 bases, with 17 bases between them. The CDR3 protein is CASTFPGTPYGYTF. CDR3 coding DNA: TGTGCCAGTACCTTCCCCGGGACACCGTATGGCTACACCTTC.

The rearrangement links TRBV5-1 to TRBJ2-3, with no clear D. Trimming pared 0 bases from V and 2 bases from J, leaving 7 bases between. The CDR3 has 14 amino acids. Germline CDR1 SGHRS, CDR2 YFSETQ. CDR3 residues: CASSLDSFTDTQYF. The DNA for the CDR3 is TGCGCCAGCAGCTTGGATTCTTTCACAGATACGCAGTATTTT.

This rearrangement joins TRBV7-2 to TRBJ1-6, with 8 nucleotides matching TRBD1. Germline V gene lookup returns CDR1 SGHTA and CDR2 FQGNSA. V lost 5 bases and J lost 9; bases outside the gene matches: 9. The CDR3 is 15 amino acids. CDR3 amino acids: CASSEGQARRSPLHF. In DNA, the CDR3 is TGTGCCAGCAGCGAGGGACAGGCACGGCGTTCACCCCTCCACTTT.

The count of this clone is one. The chain is built from TRBV6-1 and TRBJ1-5; D possibly corresponds to TRBD1 (5 bases). The CDR3 has 15 residues. The germline CDR1 and CDR2 sequences are MNHNS and SASEGT. With 3 bases removed from V and 6 bases from J, the gap between germline ends came to 15 bases. The CDR3 spells CASSDRIQGRQPQHF. For the CDR3, the DNA is TGTGCCAGCAGTGATCGGATCCAGGGTCGTCAGCCCCAGCATTTT.

The chain links TRBV5-1 to TRBJ1-4, with 8 bases matching TRBD1. This CDR3 is 14 amino acids long. Germline V gene data show CDR1 as SGHRS and CDR2 as YFSETQ. V lost 0 bases and J lost 5; bases outside the gene matches: 0. CDR3 nucleotides: TGCGCCAGCAGCTTGGGACAGGGGAATGAAAAACTGTTTTTT. It translates to CASSLGQGNEKLFF.

The rearrangement links TRBV7-8 to TRBJ2-2, with D unclear. CDR1 and CDR2 (germline): SGHVS, FQNEAQ. V dropped 2 bases and J dropped 2 bases, with 3 bases sitting between them. The CDR3 extends over 13 amino acids. In nucleotides, the CDR3 is TGTGCCAGCAGCTTAACTAACACCGGGGAGCTGTTTTTT. Its protein product is CASSLTNTGELFF.

The chain has TRBV6-1 and TRBJ2-3, with TRBD2 matching 9 bases. This CDR3 is built from 16 residues. CDR1 and CDR2 (germline): MNHNS, SASEGT. The V and J ends lost 3 bases and 1 base, in that order; junction bases with no gene match: 5. CDR3 coding DNA: TGTGCCAGCAGTGACGTAGCGGGAGAGGGCACAGATACGCAGTATTTT. Protein product: CASSDVAGEGTDTQYF.

The J gene is TRBJ2-3, the V gene TRBV29-1, with D uncertain. Between the trimmed V and J ends, which lost 6 bases and 0 bases, there was a span of 13 bases. CDR1 is SQVTM and CDR2 is ANQGSEA in the germline V gene. This CDR3 is 14 amino acids long. The DNA of the CDR3 is TGCAGCGTGGTAATCGGGCCGAGCACAGATACGCAGTATTTT. The encoded protein is CSVVIGPSTDTQYF.

V gene TRBV7-2 combines with J gene TRBJ2-1; 9 nucleotides align to TRBD2. V trimming: 5 bases; J trimming: 3 bases; junction bases outside the gene matches: 17. CDR1 is SGHTA, CDR2 FQGNSA, per germline. The CDR3 length is 19 residues. CDR3 amino acids: CASSPFASGAAGLYNEQFF. CDR3 nucleotides: TGTGCCAGCAGCCCGTTTGCTAGCGGGGCCGCGGGACTCTACAATGAGCAGTTCTTC.

CDR3 protein: CASSGQGGNTIYF. In DNA form, the CDR3 reads TGCGCCAGCTCTGGACAAGGTGGAAACACCATATATTTT. The chain uses TRBV10-1 and TRBJ1-3, with D maybe TRBD1 (5 bases). The germline V gene encodes CDR1 WNHNN and CDR2 SYGVQD (reference sequence). Trimming cost V 8 bases and J 3 bases, with 11 bases left between them. The CDR3 covers 13 residues.

This clone was recorded a few times. This rearrangement joins TRBV6-5 to TRBJ1-2; D ambiguous. There are 14 residues in the CDR3. The germline gives CDR1 MNHEY, CDR2 SVGAGI. Trimming removed 2 bases at V and 2 bases at J, with 9 bases between. Here the CDR3 DNA reads TGTGCCAGCAGTTACCGGCACAACAACTATGGCTACACCTTC. Its protein product is CASSYRHNNYGYTF.

V is TRBV28 and J is TRBJ1-3, with unresolved D. Per germline, CDR1 MDHEN and CDR2 SYDVKM. The V end was cut by 0 bases, the J end by 0 bases, with 6 bases between. The CDR3 sequence is 15 residues long. The CDR3 DNA reads as TGTGCCAGCAGTTTATGGGGCACCTCTGGAAACACCATATATTTT. Its translation: CASSLWGTSGNTIYF.

The rearrangement joins TRBV6-1 to TRBJ2-3; 9 bases agree with TRBD2. The CDR3 has 15 amino acids. Unmatched junction bases numbered 5, after V lost 2 bases and J lost 5 bases. From germline, CDR1 is MNHNS and CDR2 SASEGT. CDR3 sequence: CASSEWRGGGDTQYF. CDR3 sequence (DNA): TGTGCCAGCAGTGAATGGCGGGGGGGCGGAGATACGCAGTATTTT.

CDR3 protein: CASSWDRGSYNEQFF. The CDR3 DNA reads TGTGCCAGCAGTTGGGACAGGGGATCCTACAATGAGCAGTTCTTC. The gene calls are TRBV6-5 and TRBJ2-1; the match to TRBD1 covers 10 bases. With V trimmed by 4 bases and J by 1 base, 1 base remained unmatched. There are 15 residues in the CDR3. The V gene's germline CDR1 is MNHEY and CDR2 SVGAGI.

The rearrangement uses TRBV30 and TRBJ1-3; D possibly corresponds to TRBD1 (6 bases). Germline CDR1 reads GTSNPN; CDR2 reads SVGIG (reference sequence). CDR3 length: 15 residues. Trimming removed 2 bases from V and 3 bases from J, with 14 bases in between. The CDR3 DNA sequence: TGTGCCTGGAGTATTCGGGGGGCAGGTGGAAACACCATATATTTT. Residues: CAWSIRGAGGNTIYF.

This clone has a single count. The chain employs TRBV19 and TRBJ1-5, with D uncertain. CDR1 LNHDA and CDR2 SQIVND come from the germline V gene (reference sequence). The CDR3 is 13 amino acids. The ends were cut back, 6 bases at V and 3 bases at J, with 9 bases in the middle. This CDR3 is CASSLGPNQPQHF. The CDR3 DNA reads TGTGCCAGTAGCCTGGGCCCCAATCAGCCCCAGCATTTT.

This clone is medium-sized (0.01 to 0.1%). The sample holds other DNA sequences that translate to the same CDR3. The chain uses TRBV29-1 and TRBJ2-7; 10 positions match TRBD1. CDR3 size: 14 residues. The germline V gene encodes CDR1 SQVTM and CDR2 ANQGSEA. J lost 3 bases, V lost 3 bases, and 5 bases had no gene match. The CDR3 sequence: CSVEIGDRGYEQYF. The CDR3 region has the DNA TGCAGCGTTGAGATTGGGGACAGGGGCTACGAGCAGTACTTC.

The V and J genes are TRBV2 and TRBJ2-5, with D possibly matching TRBD2 (5 bases). The CDR3 has 14 amino acids. The germline V gene encodes CDR1 SNHLY and CDR2 FYNNEI. Trimming took off 6 bases at V and 1 base at J, with 12 bases between the two ends. The CDR3 DNA is TGTGCCAGCAGGGATTGGGAGACCCAAGAGACCCAGTACTTC. It is translated as CASRDWETQETQYF.